This entry concerns a single T cell receptor (beta chain). The target of this receptor is not known. Base qualities are not provided; no much larger clone lies one nucleotide away. The sample belongs to a study of OX40 agonist ivuxolimab in advanced cancers. As for the study more broadly: Ivuxolimab was an agonistic, fully human IgG2 monoclonal antibody directed against OX40 (CD134), a costimulatory receptor. The paper reports the monotherapy dose-escalation portion (N of about 54 patients) of the phase I ivuxolimab trial. Patients were allowed to have had prior anti-PD-1, anti-PD-L1 or anti-CTLA-4 therapy, and about 40% of the dose-escalation patients had been treated with checkpoint inhibitors. Intravenous ivuxolimab was administered to patients every 2 weeks at six dose levels: 0.01, 0.1, 0.3, 1.5, 3 and 10 mg/kg. The purpose of peripheral TCRbeta sequencing was to test whether ivuxolimab changed TCR sequence diversity and led to clonal T-cell expansion. In the dose-escalation cohort, 65% to 85% of patients were male, and the mean age was 60 years with a range of roughly 20 to 85. Three dose-escalation patients achieved partial responses, one with hepatocellular carcinoma and two with cutaneous melanoma. Among the roughly 50 dose-escalation patients, around 20 had hepatocellular carcinoma, 15 or so melanoma, 9 renal cell carcinoma and 9 head and neck cancer. Summary of the overall study and its limitations: In the 0.1-3.0 mg/kg groups, partial responders were among the patients with the lowest normalized peripheral clonal expansion, particularly in CD8+ T cells. Low levels of normalized T-cell clonal expansion were also seen in some patients who did not respond. The antigen specificity of the peripheral T cells that underwent clonal expansion was not determined. After ivuxolimab, more expanded clones were found on average in CD8+ T cells than in CD4+ T cells. At doses of 0.1 to 3.0 mg/kg, clonal expansion of both CD4+ and CD8+ T cells in blood was seen between baseline and week 6.

For sequencing of the TCRbeta CDR3 region, genomic DNA was extracted from the sorted cells. The immunoSEQ Assay was used for sequencing of TCRbeta CDR3 regions. This immuneACCESS table, as held by TCRdb, lists in-frame sequences with V and J called but not all clones. Of the missing ones, under half trace to an unresolved V gene in checked studies; the others have no known cause. A total of about 44,000 clones appear in this sample, 65% to 85% of them only once. The ten largest clones take up approximately 7.5% of the sample. Patients with a history of autoimmune disease or receiving systemic immunosuppression were excluded from the trial. Peripheral blood for TCR sequencing was collected from all dose cohorts at baseline, on cycle 4 day 1, and on cycle 7 day 1. Samples were obtained from an open-label, multicenter, first-in-human phase I dose-escalation trial of ivuxolimab. Adults with locally advanced or metastatic melanoma, renal cell, hepatocellular, or head and neck squamous cell carcinoma were enrolled in the trial. CD4+ and CD8+ T cells were sorted separately from peripheral blood before TCR sequencing.

Here the sequenced sample was CD4+ or CD8+ T cells sorted from blood, taken in a trial of the OX40 agonist ivuxolimab. This receptor was obtained from an adult with an advanced solid tumor such as melanoma, head and neck, liver or kidney cancer.

The nucleotides read TGTGCCAGCAGTTTATGGGGACGCGGGGCGAACACCGGGGAGCTGTTTTTT. Its protein reads: CASSLWGRGANTGELFF. The rearrangement combines TRBV27 with TRBJ2-2; D gene: possibly TRBD2, on 6 matching bases. Measured from the cysteine to the phenylalanine, the CDR3 is 17 residues long. Solely the CDR3 DNA is kept, with 51 bases framed from the first base. V is pared back by 1 base and J by 0 bases, with 12 bases lying between the germline termini. Sequences MNHEY (CDR1) and SMNVEV (CDR2) are obtained from the germline V gene (reference sequence).